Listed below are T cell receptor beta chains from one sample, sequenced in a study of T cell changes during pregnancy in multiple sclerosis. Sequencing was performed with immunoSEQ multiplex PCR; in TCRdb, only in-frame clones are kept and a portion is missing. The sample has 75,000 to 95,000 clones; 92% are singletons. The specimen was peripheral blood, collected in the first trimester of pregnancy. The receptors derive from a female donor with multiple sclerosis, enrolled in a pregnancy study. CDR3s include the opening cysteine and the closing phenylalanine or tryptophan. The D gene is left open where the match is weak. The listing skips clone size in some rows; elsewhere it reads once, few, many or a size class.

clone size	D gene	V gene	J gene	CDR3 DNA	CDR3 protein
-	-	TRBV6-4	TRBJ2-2	TGTGCCAGCAGTGACTTGGACAGCACCGGGGAGCTGTTTTTT	CASSDLDSTGELFF
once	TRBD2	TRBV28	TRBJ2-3	TGTGCCAGCAGTTTTGGGCTAGCGGGAGCAGATACGCAGTATTTT	CASSFGLAGADTQYF
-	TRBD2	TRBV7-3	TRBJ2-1	TGTGCCAGCAGCCAGACACCGGGACTAGCGGGACTCAATGAGCAGTTCTTC	CASSQTPGLAGLNEQFF
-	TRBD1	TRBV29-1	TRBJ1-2	TGCAGCGTGCCCGCTAAACCGGGACAGGGGGCGGTCGGCTACACCTTC	CSVPAKPGQGAVGYTF
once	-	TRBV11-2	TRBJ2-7	TGTGCCAGCAGCTTAGCCAGGGGTAGCTCCTACGAGCAGTACTTC	CASSLARGSSYEQYF
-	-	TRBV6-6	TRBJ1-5	TGTGCCAGCAGTTACTCGATAAACAGGGTAGGACAGCCCCAGCATTTT	CASSYSINRVGQPQHF
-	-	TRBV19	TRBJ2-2	TGTGCCAGTAAGGACGTTGGCAGGGCGGACACCGGGGAGCTGTTTTTT	CASKDVGRADTGELFF
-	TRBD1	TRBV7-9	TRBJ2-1	TGTGCCAGCAGCTTAGGACAGGGCTTATCCTCCTACAATGAGCAGTTCTTC	CASSLGQGLSSYNEQFF
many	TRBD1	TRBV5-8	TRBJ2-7	TGTGCCAGCAGCCAAGGGGGCAGGGCAACCTACGAGCAGTACTTC	CASSQGGRATYEQYF
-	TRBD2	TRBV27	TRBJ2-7	TGTGCCAGCAGTGATCCACCGGGACTAGCGGGAGAACAGTACTTC	CASSDPPGLAGEQYF
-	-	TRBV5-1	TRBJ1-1	TGCGCCAGCAGCTTGTTGGGGGGGGCCGGTGAAGCTTTCTTT	CASSLLGGAGEAFF
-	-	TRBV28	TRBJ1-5	TGTGCCAGCAGTTTACGGGGGGGAAGTAGCAATCAGCCCCAGCATTTT	CASSLRGGSSNQPQHF
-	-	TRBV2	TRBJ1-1	TGTGCCAGCAGCCCTGGAGGTATGAACACTGAAGCTTTCTTT	CASSPGGMNTEAFF
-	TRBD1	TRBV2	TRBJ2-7	TGTGCCAGCAGTGAAAGACAGGGGGCCTACGAGCAGTACTTC	CASSERQGAYEQYF
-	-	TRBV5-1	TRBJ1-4	TGCGCCAGCAGCTCCGCGACAGGACCTAATGAAAAACTGTTTTTT	CASSSATGPNEKLFF
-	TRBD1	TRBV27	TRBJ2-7	TGTGCCAGCAAAGGGGTGGGGACAGGAACCTACGAGCAGTACTTC	CASKGVGTGTYEQYF
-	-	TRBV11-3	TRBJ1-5	TGTGCCAGCAGCAGTATCCTTGGGAGGGGCGCAGGGGTCAATCAGCCCCAGCATTTT	CASSSILGRGAGVNQPQHF
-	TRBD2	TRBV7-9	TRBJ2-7	TGTGCCAGCAGCCCGGGGGGGCAGGGTGGGTCCTACGAGCAGTACTTC	CASSPGGQGGSYEQYF
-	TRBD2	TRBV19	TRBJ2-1	TGTGCCAGTAGTACTAGCGGGGACTACAATGAGCAGTTCTTC	CASSTSGDYNEQFF
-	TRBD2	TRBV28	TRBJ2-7	TGTGCCATCAGCGGGAGTATCTCCTACGAGCAGTACTTC	CAISGSISYEQYF
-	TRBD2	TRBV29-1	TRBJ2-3	TGCAGCGTATACCCTAGCGGCGTCACATTGACGCAGTATTTT	CSVYPSGVTLTQYF
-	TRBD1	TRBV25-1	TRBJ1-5	TGTGCCAGCAGTGGGACAGGGGGCTTTCAGCCCCAGCATTTT	CASSGTGGFQPQHF
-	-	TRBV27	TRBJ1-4	TGTGCCAGCAGTTTAAAGGGGGGGCCTTATGAAAAACTGTTTTTT	CASSLKGGPYEKLFF
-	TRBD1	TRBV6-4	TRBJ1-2	TGTGCCAGCAGTGACTCCGGGACAGGTGGAAGTGGCTACACCTTC	CASSDSGTGGSGYTF
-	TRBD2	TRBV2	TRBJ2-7	TGTGCCAGCAGTGAAGTGCGCGGGGGCGAGCAGTACTTC	CASSEVRGGEQYF
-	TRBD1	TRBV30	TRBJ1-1	TGTGCCCTCGACAGGGAATACGTGAACACTGAAGCTTTCTTT	CALDREYVNTEAFF
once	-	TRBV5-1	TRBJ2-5	TGCGCCAGCAGCTCGACGGGTGCGGCGTACTTC	CASSSTGAAYF
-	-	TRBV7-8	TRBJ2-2	TGTGCCAGCAGCTCCAACGACTTAAACACCGGGGAGCTGTTTTTT	CASSSNDLNTGELFF
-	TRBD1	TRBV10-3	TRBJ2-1	TGTGCCATCAGTGAAACAGGGGCTGGTGAGCAGTTCTTC	CAISETGAGEQFF
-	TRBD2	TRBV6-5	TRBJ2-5	TGTGCCAGCAGTCAGACTAGCGGGAGAGGAGAGACCCAGTACTTC	CASSQTSGRGETQYF
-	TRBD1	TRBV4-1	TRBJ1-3	TGCGCCAGCAGCCAAACACTACTCAGGGGGCCGATCTCTGGAAACACCATATATTTT	CASSQTLLRGPISGNTIYF
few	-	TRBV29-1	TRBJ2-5	TGCAGCGTAGGGGGATCTTACGGCGCGGAGACCCAGTACTTC	CSVGGSYGAETQYF
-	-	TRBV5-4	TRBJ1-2	TGTGCCAGCAGCTACACAGGGCTCAACTATGGCTACACCTTC	CASSYTGLNYGYTF
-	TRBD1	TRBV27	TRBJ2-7	TGTGCCAGCAGTTCGTCCCCGGGACAGAGCTCCTACGAGCAGTACTTC	CASSSSPGQSSYEQYF
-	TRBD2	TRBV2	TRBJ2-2	TGTGCCAGCAGTGAAGGCGGGAGTTGGCCCGGGGAGCTGTTTTTT	CASSEGGSWPGELFF
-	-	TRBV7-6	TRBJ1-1	TGTGCCAGCAGCTCCGACAATCTCTCCGCTGAAGCTTTCTTT	CASSSDNLSAEAFF
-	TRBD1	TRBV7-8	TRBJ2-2	TGTGCCAGCAGCCCCGGGACAGGTTTCGGGGAGCTGTTTTTT	CASSPGTGFGELFF
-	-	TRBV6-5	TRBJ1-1	TGTGCCAGCAGAACCTTATTACAGTCTGAAGCTTTCTTT	CASRTLLQSEAFF
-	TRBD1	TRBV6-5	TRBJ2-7	TGTGCCAGCAGTTTACGGACAGGGGTTCTGTACTTC	CASSLRTGVLYF
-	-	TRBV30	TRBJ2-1	TGTGCCTGGAAGGCGGGCTTCTCCTACAATGAGCAGTTCTTC	CAWKAGFSYNEQFF
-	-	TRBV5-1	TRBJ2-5	TGCGCCAGCAGCTTGAGGGGCCTTCAAGAGACCCAGTACTTC	CASSLRGLQETQYF
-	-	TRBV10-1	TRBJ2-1	TGCGCCAGCAGTGGCCCTACCTCCTACAATGAGCAGTTCTTC	CASSGPTSYNEQFF
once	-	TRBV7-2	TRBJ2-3	TGTGCCAGCAGCTTTGAGGGCCCGCGCACAGATACGCAGTATTTT	CASSFEGPRTDTQYF
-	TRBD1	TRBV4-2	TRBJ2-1	TGTGCCAGCAGCCCAGGGACAGTTGGGAATGAGCAGTTCTTC	CASSPGTVGNEQFF
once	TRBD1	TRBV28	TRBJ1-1	TGTGCCAGCAGTCCACAGGGGAGGAGGACTGAAGCTTTCTTT	CASSPQGRRTEAFF
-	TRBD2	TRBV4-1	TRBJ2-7	TGCGCCAGCAGCCACCCCGGGACTAGCGGCTCCTACGAGCAGTACTTC	CASSHPGTSGSYEQYF
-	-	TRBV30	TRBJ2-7	TGTGCCTGGAGTGAGAGATACGAGCAGTACTTC	CAWSERYEQYF
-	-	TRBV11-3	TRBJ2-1	TGTGCCAGCAGCTTAGGACTACCGGGAGCTGTTGAGCAGTTCTTC	CASSLGLPGAVEQFF
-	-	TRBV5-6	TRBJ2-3	TGTGCCAGCAGCCCTAGCGAAACACGGGCAGATACGCAGTATTTT	CASSPSETRADTQYF
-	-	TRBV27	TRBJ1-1	TGTGCCAGCAGTCACCAGGGAACTGAAGCTTTCTTT	CASSHQGTEAFF
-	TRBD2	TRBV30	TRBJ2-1	TGTGCCTGGAGTGTACAAGCGGGAGCGGGGAATGAGCAGTTCTTC	CAWSVQAGAGNEQFF
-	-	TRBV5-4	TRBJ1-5	TGTGCCAGCAGCACCATCTCGCGGGGGGTAGATCAGCCCCAGCATTTT	CASSTISRGVDQPQHF
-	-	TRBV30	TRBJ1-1	TGTGCCTGGAGTGCCGATACTATTAGGGGAGCTTTCTTT	CAWSADTIRGAFF